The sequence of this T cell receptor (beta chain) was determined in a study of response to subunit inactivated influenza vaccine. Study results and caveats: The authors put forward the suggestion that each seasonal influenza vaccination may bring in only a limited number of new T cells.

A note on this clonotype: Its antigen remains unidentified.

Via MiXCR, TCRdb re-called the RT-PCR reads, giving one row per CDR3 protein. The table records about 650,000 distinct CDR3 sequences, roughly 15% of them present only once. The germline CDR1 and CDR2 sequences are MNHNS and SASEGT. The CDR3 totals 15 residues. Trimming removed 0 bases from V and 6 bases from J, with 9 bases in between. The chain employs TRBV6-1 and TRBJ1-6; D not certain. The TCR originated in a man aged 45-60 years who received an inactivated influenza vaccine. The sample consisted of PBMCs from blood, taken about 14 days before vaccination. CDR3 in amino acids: CASSEAWGGNSPLHF. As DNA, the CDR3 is TGTGCCAGCAGTGAAGCGTGGGGTGGTAATTCACCCCTCCACTTT.